These 30 T cell receptor beta chains were sequenced from one sample in a study of T-cell reconstitution after alpha-beta-depleted transplantation in children. Preparing the TCRbeta library involved the use of unique molecular identifiers. Using its own MiXCR run on the PCR reads, TCRdb lists one record per CDR3 protein. The sample lists 530,000 or so distinct CDR3 sequences, roughly a quarter occurring once. The material was PBMCs, obtained before TCRalphabeta/CD19-depleted stem cell transplant. These receptors all come from a boy younger than two with Wiskott-Aldrich syndrome, due to receive a stem cell transplant.

This clonotype was counted a few times. J is TRBJ2-1 and V is TRBV5-1, with 7 nucleotides matching TRBD1. Per the germline V gene, CDR1 is SGHRS and CDR2 is YFSETQ. Trimming took 4 bases from V and 6 from J; bases not matched to a gene: 13. The CDR3 has 16 amino acids. Here the CDR3 DNA reads TGCGCCAGCAGCGGAGAAGCCGGGACAGTTGGCAATGAGCAGTTCTTC. This translates into CASSGEAGTVGNEQFF.

This clonotype has just a few counts. This rearrangement joins TRBV12-3 or TRBV12-4 to TRBJ2-1, with TRBD2 matching over 8 bases. Germline trimming cut 1 base from V and 7 bases from J; bases unmatched to any gene: 6. The length of the CDR3 is 15 residues. CDR3 bases: TGTGCCAGCAGTTTAGTTAGCGGGACTGGGAATGAGCAGTTCTTC. Its translation: CASSLVSGTGNEQFF.

The sample holds a few counts of this clonotype. The V call is TRBV6-1, the J call TRBJ1-5; TRBD1 might be the D (5 bases). Germline V gene data show CDR1 as MNHNS and CDR2 as SASEGT. This CDR3 contains 14 residues. The V gene lost 6 bases and the J gene lost 0 bases, with 9 bases spanning the gap. Here the CDR3 reads CASRGPNSNQPQHF. In DNA, the CDR3 is TGTGCCAGCAGGGGGCCTAATAGCAATCAGCCCCAGCATTTT.

This clonotype has a handful of counts. This chain connects TRBV5-1 to TRBJ1-1; 7 positions agree with TRBD1. This CDR3 contains 13 residues. The V gene's germline CDR1 is SGHRS and CDR2 YFSETQ. V lost 3 bases and J lost 10; bases outside the gene matches: 9. DNA for the CDR3: TGCGCCAGCAGCTCCGACAGGGCAGTCGCAGCTTTCTTT. Amino acids: CASSSDRAVAAFF.

The CDR3 nucleotides are TGTGCCAGCAGCCAAGTCGGGAGCCCAACAGATACGCAGTATTTT. Translation: CASSQVGSPTDTQYF. This rearrangement joins TRBV3-1 to TRBJ2-3, with D perhaps TRBD2 (6 bases). The CDR3 is made up of 15 amino acids. V lost 1 base and J lost 3, with 11 bases in between. Germline CDR1 and CDR2: LGHDT and YNNKEL (reference sequence).

The genes are TRBV7-2 and TRBJ2-5; TRBD2 aligns across 11 bases. In germline, CDR1 is SGHTA, CDR2 FQGNSA. CDR3 length: 16 amino acids. The V segment lost 3 bases and the J segment 5 bases; nucleotides outside the gene matches: 8. DNA of the CDR3: TGTGCCAGCAGCTTGGCCGGGACTAGCGGAGAGGAGACCCAGTACTTC. This codes for CASSLAGTSGEETQYF.

The chain is built from TRBV20-1 and TRBJ2-5; 8 bases map to TRBD2. V lost 1 base, J lost 6 bases, and 19 bases stayed unmatched. Germline V lookup: CDR1 DFQATT, CDR2 SNEGSKA (reference sequence). This CDR3 contains 18 residues. The CDR3 DNA reads TGCAGTGCTAGAGCCAGCGGGAGAACGTATCTCCGTCTACAGACCCAGTACTTC. It yields the protein CSARASGRTYLRLQTQYF.

The rearrangement links TRBV20-1 to TRBJ1-1, with D maybe TRBD1 (6 bases). V lost 5 bases and J 9 bases, leaving 13 bases between the germline ends. The CDR3 covers 11 residues. Per the germline V gene, CDR1 is DFQATT and CDR2 is SNEGSKA (reference sequence). For the CDR3, the DNA is TGCAGTGCTCACCAGGGGAGGCAAGCTTTCTTT. The encoded protein is CSAHQGRQAFF.

The CDR3 reads CSARDSTPTGAGNTIYF. For the CDR3, the DNA is TGCAGTGCTAGAGACAGTACTCCGACAGGGGCTGGAAACACCATATATTTT. The rearrangement uses TRBV20-1 and TRBJ1-3; 8 nucleotides agree with TRBD1. This CDR3 comprises 17 residues. V dropped 0 bases and J dropped 2; count of bases not matched to a gene: 9. Germline lookup yields CDR1 DFQATT and CDR2 SNEGSKA (reference sequence).

The chain uses TRBV7-3 and TRBJ1-2; D uncertain. Trimming pared 0 bases from V and 6 bases from J, leaving 11 bases between. The CDR3 sequence is 14 residues long. The germline V gene encodes CDR1 SGHTA and CDR2 FQGTGA. The CDR3 loop is CASSLTGTDNGYTF. The CDR3 region has the DNA TGTGCCAGCAGCTTAACGGGCACAGATAATGGCTACACCTTC.

The chain couples TRBV9 to TRBJ2-1; 9 bases align to TRBD2. This CDR3 is 15 amino acids long. Trimming took 0 bases from V and 6 from J; bases not matched to a gene: 4. Germline-derived CDR1 and CDR2 are SGDLS and YYNGEE. CDR3 in DNA: TGTGCCAGCAGCGTAGAATTAGCGGGAGTCAATGAGCAGTTCTTC. It specifies CASSVELAGVNEQFF.

The gene calls are TRBV29-1 and TRBJ2-1; D is tentatively TRBD1 or TRBD2 (6 bases each). Germline lookup yields CDR1 SQVTM and CDR2 ANQGSEA. V lost 7 bases, J lost 10 bases, and 17 bases lay in between. The CDR3 consists of 12 residues. The chain's CDR3 is CSGLRGPAEQFF. The CDR3 DNA sequence: TGCAGCGGCCTACGGGGGCCTGCGGAGCAGTTCTTC.

This clonotype was counted between two and nine times. The chain has TRBV5-1 and TRBJ2-3; D is uncertain. CDR1 and CDR2 (germline): SGHRS, YFSETQ. The V and J ends lost 2 bases and 8 bases respectively, with 15 bases between them. The CDR3 contains 14 residues. CDR3 bases: TGCGCCAGCAGCTTTAAGGAACTGGTGGCTACGCAGTATTTT. It specifies CASSFKELVATQYF.

There are many counts of this clonotype. This chain links TRBV5-1 with TRBJ2-3; TRBD2 matches at 11 bases. There are 14 residues in the CDR3. Germline V gives CDR1 SGHRS, CDR2 YFSETQ. Losses at the gene ends were 4 bases for V and 5 bases for J; bases not matched to a gene: 3. CDR3 amino acids: CASSPGTSGDTQYF. Written as DNA, the CDR3 is TGCGCCAGCAGCCCCGGGACTAGCGGAGATACGCAGTATTTT.

This clonotype was counted a few times. The chain recombines TRBV5-1 with TRBJ2-1, with D uncertain. The CDR3 spans 14 residues. V lost 2 bases and J lost 5, with 11 bases in between. Germline V lookup: CDR1 SGHRS, CDR2 YFSETQ. CDR3 coding DNA: TGCGCCAGCAGCTTCAACGGGCCCCACAATGAGCAGTTCTTC. Translating it yields CASSFNGPHNEQFF.

In its sample, this clonotype was seen a few times. CDR3 loop: CASSLVGNGELFF. DNA of the CDR3: TGTGCCAGCAGCTTAGTAGGGAACGGGGAGCTGTTTTTT. The genes are TRBV7-9 and TRBJ2-2; D is uncertain. Trimming left V 1 base short and J 7 bases short, with 7 bases between. Germline V lookup: CDR1 SEHNR, CDR2 FQNEAQ (reference sequence). This CDR3 spans 13 amino acids.

The chain is built from TRBV10-3 and TRBJ2-5, with a weak D call TRBD1 (5 bases). The V gene lost 4 bases and the J gene lost 4 bases, with 7 bases spanning the gap. This CDR3 region has 12 residues. In germline, CDR1 is ENHRY, CDR2 SYGVKD. The CDR3: CAISGQTETQYF. The CDR3 nucleotides are TGTGCCATCAGTGGACAGACAGAGACCCAGTACTTC.

The rearrangement links TRBV5-1 to TRBJ2-3; D tentatively reads TRBD1 or TRBD2 (5 bases each). Deletions cut 1 base from V and 4 bases from J, with 10 bases between. The CDR3 sequence is 14 residues long. Germline CDR1 is SGHRS and CDR2 is YFSETQ. The CDR3 region has the DNA TGCGCCAGCAGCTTGATCCCGGGGCCAGATACGCAGTATTTT. This sequence encodes CASSLIPGPDTQYF.

The chain recombines TRBV29-1 with TRBJ1-3; D gene ambiguous. Trimming took off 1 base at V and 1 base at J, with 8 bases between the two ends. The CDR3 covers 14 residues. CDR1 is SQVTM, CDR2 ANQGSEA, per germline. The CDR3 protein is CSVEGARSGNTIYF. The DNA for the CDR3 is TGCAGCGTTGAAGGGGCGCGATCTGGAAACACCATATATTTT.

There are a few counts of this clonotype. The rearrangement links TRBV6-2 or TRBV6-3 to TRBJ2-1; no reliable D call. Trimming pared 5 bases from V and 4 bases from J, leaving 15 bases between. The germline CDR1 and CDR2 sequences are MNHEY and SVGEGT. This CDR3 spans 15 amino acids. The CDR3 is CASSTPAPLYNEQFF. CDR3 nucleotide sequence: TGTGCCAGCAGTACCCCAGCCCCACTTTACAATGAGCAGTTCTTC.

In its sample, this clonotype was seen a few times. The chain combines TRBV3-1 with TRBJ2-5, with 9 bases identical to TRBD2. V lost 3 bases to trimming and J lost 5 bases; unmatched junction nucleotides: 4. This CDR3 comprises 14 residues. CDR1 and CDR2 from the germline V gene are LGHDT and YNNKEL (reference sequence). CDR3 nucleotide sequence: TGTGCCAGCAGCCAGACGACTAGCGGTGAGACCCAGTACTTC. Translation gives CASSQTTSGETQYF.

The chain employs TRBV29-1 and TRBJ2-1; D perhaps matches TRBD2 (6 bases). This CDR3 contains 14 residues. V shed 5 bases and J shed 8 bases, with 19 bases lying between them. Germline CDR1 and CDR2: SQVTM and ANQGSEA. Here the CDR3 DNA reads TGCAGCGTTCGAAGTATCCGGGAGAAACATGAGCAGTTCTTC. This encodes CSVRSIREKHEQFF.

The chain has TRBV14 and TRBJ2-5; D call uncertain. Trimming left V 7 bases short and J 4 bases short, with 19 bases between. The germline V gene encodes CDR1 SGHDN and CDR2 FVKESK. CDR3 length: 15 amino acids. As DNA, the CDR3 is TGTGCCAGCACACCGGGCCTCTTTAAAGGAGAGACCCAGTACTTC. It specifies CASTPGLFKGETQYF.

In its sample, this clonotype was seen a few times. The genes are TRBV7-2 and TRBJ2-7, with 8 bases identical to TRBD1. Germline lookup yields CDR1 SGHTA and CDR2 FQGNSA. The CDR3 contains 14 residues. V shed 5 bases and J 2 bases; nucleotides not matched to a gene: 5. DNA of the CDR3: TGTGCCAGCAGCACTGACAGGGGAGCCTACGAGCAGTACTTC. Its translation is CASSTDRGAYEQYF. Drawing the rest from reference TRBV7-2 and TRBJ2-7, the complete variable domain is GAGVSQSPSNKVTEKGKDVELRCDPISGHTALYWYRQSLGQGLEFLIYFQGNSAPDKSGLPSDRFSAERTGGSVSTLTIQRTQQEDSAVYLCASSTDRGAYEQYFGPGTRLTVT.

This clonotype was observed a few times. The V call is TRBV29-1, the J call TRBJ2-1; D not certain. Looked up from germline, CDR1 is SQVTM and CDR2 is ANQGSEA. The V and J ends lost 7 bases and 5 bases respectively, with 12 bases between them. The CDR3 loop spans 12 amino acids. The CDR3 DNA sequence: TGCAGCGCTATCCGGAATCACAATGAGCAGTTCTTC. Its protein is CSAIRNHNEQFF.

The chain has TRBV20-1 and TRBJ1-2; D not certain. The V gene's germline CDR1 is DFQATT and CDR2 SNEGSKA (reference sequence). The CDR3 is made up of 13 amino acids. The CDR3 sequence is CSAPPETSYGYTF. The CDR3 bases are TGCAGCGCTCCTCCGGAGACCTCCTATGGCTACACCTTC.

The chain carries TRBV10-3 and TRBJ1-5; TRBD1 aligns across 7 bases. The trim removed 10 bases at V and 0 bases at J, leaving 12 bases unmatched. CDR1 is ENHRY and CDR2 is SYGVKD in the germline V gene. The CDR3 has 16 residues. CDR3 protein: CANYPTGAHSNQPQHF. The CDR3 bases are TGTGCCAACTACCCTACAGGGGCACATAGCAATCAGCCCCAGCATTTT.

The chain links TRBV4-2 to TRBJ1-1; no firm D call. This CDR3 is built from 16 residues. Germline V gives CDR1 LGHNA, CDR2 YNFKEQ. V was shortened by 3 bases and J by 1 base, with 15 bases between the two germline ends. This CDR3 is CASSQIGNGPNTEAFF. CDR3 coding DNA: TGTGCCAGCAGCCAGATCGGGAACGGACCGAACACTGAAGCTTTCTTT.

This clonotype was observed a handful of times. The gene calls are TRBV5-1 and TRBJ2-7; 12 nucleotides match TRBD2. CDR3 size: 15 residues. From germline, CDR1 is SGHRS and CDR2 YFSETQ. V lost 3 bases, J lost 7 bases, and 8 bases stayed unmatched. CDR3 amino acids: CASSSSSGRAGEQYF. Written as DNA, the CDR3 is TGCGCCAGCAGCTCTTCTAGCGGGAGGGCTGGAGAGCAGTACTTC. The entire variable domain, with the rest obtained from reference TRBV5-1 and TRBJ2-7, is as follows: KAGVTQTPRYLIKTRGQQVTLSCSPISGHRSVSWYQQTPGQGLQFLFEYFSETQRNKGNFPGRFSGRQFSNSRSEMNVSTLELGDSALYLCASSSSSGRAGEQYFGPGTRLTVT.

This clonotype was found a few times. This chain links TRBV28 with TRBJ2-7; the match to TRBD2 covers 9 bases. Unmatched junction bases numbered 4, after V lost 6 bases and J lost 10 bases. This CDR3 spans 11 amino acids. The germline gives CDR1 MDHEN, CDR2 SYDVKM. CDR3 coding DNA: TGTGCCAGCAGAACTAGCGGGTCTCAGTACTTC. Its translation is CASRTSGSQYF.